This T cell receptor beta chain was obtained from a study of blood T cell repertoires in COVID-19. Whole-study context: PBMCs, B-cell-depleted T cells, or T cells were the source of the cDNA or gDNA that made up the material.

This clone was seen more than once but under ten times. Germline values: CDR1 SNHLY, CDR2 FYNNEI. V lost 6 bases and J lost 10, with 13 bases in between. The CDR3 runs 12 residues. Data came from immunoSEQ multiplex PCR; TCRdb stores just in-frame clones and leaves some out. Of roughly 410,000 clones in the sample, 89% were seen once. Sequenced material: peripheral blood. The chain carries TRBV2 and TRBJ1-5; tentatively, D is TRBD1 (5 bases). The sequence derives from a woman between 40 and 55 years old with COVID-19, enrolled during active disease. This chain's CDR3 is CASRYTGAPQHF. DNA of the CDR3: TGTGCCAGCAGATATACAGGAGCCCCCCAGCATTTT.